These 23 T cell receptor beta chains were sequenced from one sample in a study of T cell responses to AZD1222 COVID-19 vaccine. Assay: immunoSEQ multiplex PCR; the TCRdb copy retains only in-frame clones and omits some. Here the sample spans 100,000 or so clones, 70% to 90% being singletons. The sample in question was peripheral blood, obtained on day 0 of AZD1222 vaccination. These receptors came from an adult in good health.

The rearrangement uses TRBV18 and TRBJ1-5, with TRBD1 matching 7 bases. Germline V gene lookup returns CDR1 KGHSH and CDR2 LQKENI. This CDR3 comprises 17 residues. V was clipped by 3 bases and J by 0 bases; unmatched bases: 8. The CDR3 sequence is CASSPAGTAYSNQPQHF. The CDR3 region has the DNA TGTGCCAGCTCACCCGCCGGGACAGCTTATAGCAATCAGCCCCAGCATTTT.

The chain is built from TRBV6-2 or TRBV6-3 and TRBJ1-1; D perhaps matches TRBD1 (6 bases). The V end lost 2 bases, the J end lost 1 base, and 14 bases lay between the germline ends. CDR3 length equals 16 residues. Germline V gives CDR1 MNHEY, CDR2 SVGEGT. Written as DNA, the CDR3 is TGTGCCAGCAGTTACAACCCAGGGGCTCCGAACACTGAAGCTTTCTTT. Amino acids: CASSYNPGAPNTEAFF.

The chain recombines TRBV6-6 with TRBJ2-5; D possibly corresponds to TRBD1 (5 bases). The V end was cut by 2 bases, the J end by 1 base, with 5 bases between. This CDR3 has 13 residues. Germline loops: CDR1 MNHNY, CDR2 SVGAGI (reference sequence). The CDR3 loop reads CASSYRGQETQYF. The CDR3 DNA reads TGTGCCAGCAGTTACAGGGGCCAAGAGACCCAGTACTTC.

The chain has TRBV4-1 and TRBJ2-2, with unresolved D. CDR1 is MGHRA and CDR2 is YSYEKL in the germline V gene. The ends were cut back, 3 bases at V and 2 bases at J, with 10 bases in the middle. The CDR3 sequence is 15 residues long. The CDR3 DNA sequence: TGCGCCAGCAGCCATCCGCAGGCAAACACCGGGGAGCTGTTTTTT. Translated: CASSHPQANTGELFF.

The chain couples TRBV4-1 to TRBJ2-7, with D perhaps matching TRBD2 (6 bases). The CDR3 covers 15 residues. Germline CDR1 reads MGHRA; CDR2 reads YSYEKL. V was shortened by 10 bases and J by 0 bases, with 19 bases between the two germline ends. The CDR3: CATGPPGGSSYEQYF. CDR3 DNA: TGCGCCACCGGCCCCCCCGGAGGGAGCTCCTACGAGCAGTACTTC.

This clone was observed once. The rearrangement joins TRBV7-3 to TRBJ1-1; D unresolved. The V and J ends lost 10 bases and 3 bases respectively, with 15 bases between them. The CDR3 spans 13 residues. Germline V lookup: CDR1 SGHTA, CDR2 FQGTGA. The CDR3, as DNA: TGTGCCACCGCCGAGTCGAGGGACACTGAAGCTTTCTTT. Translated: CATAESRDTEAFF.

V usage is TRBV6-5 and J usage is TRBJ2-1; 8 bases match TRBD2. The CDR3 extends over 13 amino acids. The trim removed 5 bases at V and 7 bases at J, leaving 4 bases unmatched. In germline, CDR1 is MNHEY, CDR2 SVGAGI. CDR3 nucleotide sequence: TGTGCCAGCAGTCCGGGAGGGCCAAATGAGCAGTTCTTC. Its translation: CASSPGGPNEQFF.

The chain recombines TRBV29-1 with TRBJ1-3; 8 nucleotides agree with TRBD1. Germline CDR1 reads SQVTM; CDR2 reads ANQGSEA. This CDR3 spans 13 amino acids. Trimming cost V 6 bases and J 4 bases; bases outside gene matches: 5. CDR3 sequence reads: CSVRQGSGNTIYF. CDR3 sequence (DNA): TGCAGCGTCCGACAGGGGAGCGGAAACACCATATATTTT.

The J gene is TRBJ2-1, the V gene TRBV11-3; 7 bases agree with TRBD1. J lost 0 bases, V lost 3 bases, and 5 bases had no gene match. The CDR3 length is 16 residues. The germline V gene encodes CDR1 SGHNT and CDR2 YENEEA. The CDR3 is CASSLNRGSSYNEQFF. The CDR3 nucleotides are TGTGCCAGCAGCTTGAACAGGGGCAGCTCCTACAATGAGCAGTTCTTC. Looking up the rest from reference TRBV11-3 and TRBJ2-1 gives the full variable domain: EAGVVQSPRYKIIEKKQPVAFWCNPISGHNTLYWYLQNLGQGPELLIRYENEEAVDDSQLPKDRFSAERLKGVDSTLKIQPAELGDSAVYLCASSLNRGSSYNEQFFGPGTRLTVL.

This chain joins TRBV11-2 and TRBJ1-1; D remains unclear. V lost 1 base to trimming and J lost 5 bases, with 14 bases between them. Germline CDR1 SGHAT, CDR2 FQNNGV. This CDR3 region has 15 residues. The CDR3 sequence is CASSLGARIGTEAFF. The CDR3 coding sequence is TGTGCCAGCAGCTTAGGGGCCCGGATCGGGACTGAAGCTTTCTTT. Variable domain in full (rest from reference TRBV11-2 and TRBJ1-1): EAGVAQSPRYKIIEKRQSVAFWCNPISGHATLYWYQQILGQGPKLLIQFQNNGVVDDSQLPKDRFSAERLKGVDSTLKIQPAKLEDSAVYLCASSLGARIGTEAFFGQGTRLTVV.

The chain carries TRBV4-3 and TRBJ1-2; D call uncertain. The CDR3 extends over 15 amino acids. V lost 4 bases and J lost 4, with 16 bases in between. Germline V CDR1 and CDR2: LGHNA, YSLEER. CDR3: CASSRDRTASYGYTF. CDR3 nucleotides: TGCGCCAGCAGCCGAGATCGAACAGCCTCCTATGGCTACACCTTC.

The rearrangement links TRBV5-4 to TRBJ1-1, with 7 bases fitting TRBD1. CDR1 is SGHNT, CDR2 YYREEE, per germline (reference sequence). Trimming cost V 4 bases and J 0 bases; bases outside gene matches: 9. This CDR3 contains 16 residues. CDR3 in amino acids: CASSPTGEMMNTEAFF. DNA of the CDR3: TGTGCCAGCAGCCCAACAGGGGAAATGATGAACACTGAAGCTTTCTTT.

This clone has a handful of counts. The rearrangement links TRBV7-3 to TRBJ2-3; D is unresolved. The V and J ends lost 1 base and 6 bases respectively, with 11 bases between them. The CDR3 is 14 residues long. Germline CDR1 reads SGHTA; CDR2 reads FQGTGA. CDR3 protein: CASSLNSPGDTQYF. The CDR3 DNA reads as TGTGCCAGCAGCTTAAACTCCCCCGGGGATACGCAGTATTTT.

This chain links TRBV6-1 with TRBJ2-7; 10 bases fit TRBD2. The length of the CDR3 is 15 residues. In germline, CDR1 is MNHNS, CDR2 SASEGT. J lost 2 bases, V lost 2 bases, and 3 bases had no gene match. The CDR3 reads CASSESLAGAYEQYF. In nucleotides, the CDR3 is TGTGCCAGCAGTGAATCGCTAGCGGGGGCCTACGAGCAGTACTTC.

This chain connects TRBV2 to TRBJ2-5; TRBD2 matches at 12 bases. Trimming removed 6 bases from V and 5 bases from J; junction bases left unmatched: 7. This CDR3 has 15 amino acids. Looked up from germline, CDR1 is SNHLY and CDR2 is FYNNEI. CDR3 sequence reads: CASRRRTSGAETQYF. The CDR3 DNA reads as TGTGCCAGCAGGAGACGGACTAGCGGGGCGGAGACCCAGTACTTC.

This clone was counted a single time. The chain employs TRBV2 and TRBJ2-7, with D perhaps TRBD1 (6 bases). This CDR3 is built from 15 residues. Trimming removed 1 base at V and 4 bases at J, with 14 bases between. Germline-derived CDR1 and CDR2 are SNHLY and FYNNEI. The DNA for the CDR3 is TGTGCCAGCAGTGAAGGGCATTCGGGGACATACGAGCAGTACTTC. It translates to CASSEGHSGTYEQYF.

The chain links TRBV6-1 to TRBJ1-1; 7 positions agree with TRBD1. CDR1 and CDR2 from the germline V gene are MNHNS and SASEGT. V shed 5 bases, J shed 1 base, and the junction held 4 bases outside the gene matches. This CDR3 contains 14 residues. The CDR3 region is CASSTQGGNTEAFF. DNA for the CDR3: TGTGCCAGCAGTACGCAGGGGGGGAACACTGAAGCTTTCTTT.

The chain couples TRBV9 to TRBJ1-2; TRBD1 matches at 9 bases. J was trimmed by 2 bases and V by 6 bases; bases with no gene match: 5. The CDR3 is 14 residues long. Germline V gives CDR1 SGDLS, CDR2 YYNGEE. CDR3 sequence (DNA): TGTGCCAGCACCACCGGGACAGGGAACTATGGCTACACCTTC. Translating it yields CASTTGTGNYGYTF.

This chain links TRBV9 with TRBJ1-2; D is ambiguous. V gave up 0 bases and J gave up 3 bases, with 9 bases separating them. The CDR3 sequence is 14 residues long. Germline V gene sequence: CDR1 SGDLS, CDR2 YYNGEE. The CDR3 nucleotides read TGTGCCAGCAGCGTAGATGGTGGGGACTATGGCTACACCTTC. Translation: CASSVDGGDYGYTF.

There are a few counts of this clone. Germline is not matched at one junction end, which may reflect a read error. The chain combines TRBV11-2 with TRBJ1-2; D call uncertain. CDR1 and CDR2 from the germline V gene are SGHAT and FQNNGV. The CDR3 consists of 13 residues. CDR3 in DNA: TGTGCCAGCAGCCTAGATGCTGACTATGGCTACACCTTC. It encodes CASSLDADYGYTF.

The chain couples TRBV5-4 to TRBJ1-5; a possible D gene is TRBD1 (5 bases). The ends were cut back, 1 base at V and 2 bases at J, with 7 bases in the middle. The CDR3 covers 14 residues. Looked up from germline, CDR1 is SGHNT and CDR2 is YYREEE (reference sequence). The CDR3 DNA reads TGTGCCAGCAGCTTGATGGGGGGCAATCAGCCCCAGCATTTT. Its translation: CASSLMGGNQPQHF.

The V call is TRBV4-1, the J call TRBJ2-3, with D tentatively TRBD1 (6 bases). Germline CDR1 and CDR2: MGHRA and YSYEKL. Deletions cut 0 bases from V and 2 bases from J, with 15 bases between. The CDR3 contains 17 residues. This chain's CDR3 is CASSQDGGRSPTDTQYF. In nucleotides, the CDR3 is TGCGCCAGCAGCCAAGATGGGGGCAGAAGCCCCACAGATACGCAGTATTTT.

This clone appeared a few times. V gene TRBV5-6 combines with J gene TRBJ2-3; D is unclear. Germline V gene sequence: CDR1 SGHDT, CDR2 YYEEEE. V was pared by 4 bases and J by 0 bases, with 18 bases between. The CDR3 sequence is 17 residues long. The chain's CDR3 is CASSGRGVRGSTDTQYF. As DNA, the CDR3 is TGTGCCAGCAGCGGGCGTGGCGTTCGCGGAAGCACAGATACGCAGTATTTT.